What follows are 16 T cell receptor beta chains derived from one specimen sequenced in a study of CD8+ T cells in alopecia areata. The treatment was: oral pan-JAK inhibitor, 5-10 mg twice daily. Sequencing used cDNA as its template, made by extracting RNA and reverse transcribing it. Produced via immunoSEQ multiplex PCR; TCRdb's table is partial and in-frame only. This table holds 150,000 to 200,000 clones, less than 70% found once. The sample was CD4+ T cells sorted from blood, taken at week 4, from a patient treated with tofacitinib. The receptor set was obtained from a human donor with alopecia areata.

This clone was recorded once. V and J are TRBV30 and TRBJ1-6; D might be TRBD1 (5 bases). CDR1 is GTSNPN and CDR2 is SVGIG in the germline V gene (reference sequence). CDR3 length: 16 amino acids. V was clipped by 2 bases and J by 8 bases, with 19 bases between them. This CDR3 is CAWSRAWGGTYSPLHF. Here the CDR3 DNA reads TGTGCCTGGAGTAGGGCTTGGGGGGGAACCTATTCACCCCTCCACTTT. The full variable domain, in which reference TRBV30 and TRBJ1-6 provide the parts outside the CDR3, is SQTIHQWPATLVQPVGSPLSLECTVEGTSNPNLYWYRQAAGRGLQLLFYSVGIGQISSEVPQNLSASRPQDRQFILSSKKLLLSDSGFYLCAWSRAWGGTYSPLHFGNGTRLTVT.

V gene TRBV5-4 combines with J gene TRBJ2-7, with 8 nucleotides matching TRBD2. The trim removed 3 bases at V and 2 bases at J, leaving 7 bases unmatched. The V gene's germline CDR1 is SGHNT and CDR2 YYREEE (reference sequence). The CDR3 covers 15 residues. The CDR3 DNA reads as TGTGCCAGCAGCTCACTTGGGACTAGTGCCTACGAGCAGTACTTC. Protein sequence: CASSSLGTSAYEQYF.

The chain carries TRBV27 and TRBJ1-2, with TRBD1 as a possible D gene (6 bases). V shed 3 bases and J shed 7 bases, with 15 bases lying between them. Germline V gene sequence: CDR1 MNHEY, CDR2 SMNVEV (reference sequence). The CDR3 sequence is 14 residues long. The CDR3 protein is CASSFLGRGGGYTF. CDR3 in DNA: TGTGCCAGCAGTTTCCTTGGCAGGGGCGGTGGCTACACCTTC.

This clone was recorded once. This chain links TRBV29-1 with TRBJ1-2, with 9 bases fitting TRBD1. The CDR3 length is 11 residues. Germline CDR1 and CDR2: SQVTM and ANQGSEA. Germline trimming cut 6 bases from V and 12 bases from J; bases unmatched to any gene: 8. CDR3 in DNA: TGCAGCGTCGATGGGACAGGGTCTCACACCTTC. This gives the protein CSVDGTGSHTF.

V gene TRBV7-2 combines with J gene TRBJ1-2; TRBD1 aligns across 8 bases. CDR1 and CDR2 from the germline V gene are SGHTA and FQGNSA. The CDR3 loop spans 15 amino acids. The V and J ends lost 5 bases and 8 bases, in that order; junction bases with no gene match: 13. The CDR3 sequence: CASSASQGAMGGYTF. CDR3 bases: TGTGCCAGCAGCGCAAGCCAGGGGGCGATGGGAGGCTACACCTTC.

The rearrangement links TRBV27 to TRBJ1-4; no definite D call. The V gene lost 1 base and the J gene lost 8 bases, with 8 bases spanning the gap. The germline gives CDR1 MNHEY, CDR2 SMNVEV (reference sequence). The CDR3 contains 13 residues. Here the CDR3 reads CASSLWPREKLFF. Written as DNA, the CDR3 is TGTGCCAGCAGTTTATGGCCCAGGGAAAAACTGTTTTTT.

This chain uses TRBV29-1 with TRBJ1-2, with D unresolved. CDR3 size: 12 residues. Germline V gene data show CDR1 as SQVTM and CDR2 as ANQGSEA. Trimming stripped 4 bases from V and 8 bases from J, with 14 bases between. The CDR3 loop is CSVVSGNDGYTF. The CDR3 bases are TGCAGCGTTGTATCCGGGAACGACGGCTACACCTTC.

CDR3 sequence reads: CAWSVRNSGELFF. The CDR3 DNA sequence: TGTGCCTGGAGTGTACGGAATTCGGGGGAGCTGTTTTTT. This chain connects TRBV30 to TRBJ2-2; D ambiguous. This CDR3 is built from 13 residues. V dropped 0 bases and J dropped 8 bases, with 10 bases sitting between them. CDR1 and CDR2 from the germline V gene are GTSNPN and SVGIG (reference sequence).

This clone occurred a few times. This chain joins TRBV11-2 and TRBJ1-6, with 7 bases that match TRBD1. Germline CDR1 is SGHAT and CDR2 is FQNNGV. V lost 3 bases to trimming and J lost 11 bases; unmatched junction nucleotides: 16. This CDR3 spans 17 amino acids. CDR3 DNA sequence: TGTGCCAGCAGCTTTCATAGGACAGGTGCCTTCATCGCACCCCTCCACTTT. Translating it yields CASSFHRTGAFIAPLHF.

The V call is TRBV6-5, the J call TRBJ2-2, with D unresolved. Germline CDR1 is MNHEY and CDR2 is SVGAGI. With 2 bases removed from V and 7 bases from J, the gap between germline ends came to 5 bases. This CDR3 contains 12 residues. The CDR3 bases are TGTGCCAGCAGTTACGGTGTCGGGGAGCTGTTTTTT. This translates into CASSYGVGELFF.

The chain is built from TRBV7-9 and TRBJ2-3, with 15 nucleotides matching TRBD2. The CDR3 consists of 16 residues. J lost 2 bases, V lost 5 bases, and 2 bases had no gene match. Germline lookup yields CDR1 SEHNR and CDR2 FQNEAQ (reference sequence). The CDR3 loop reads CASSRTSGGATDTQYF. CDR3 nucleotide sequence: TGTGCCAGCAGCCGGACTAGCGGGGGGGCCACAGATACGCAGTATTTT.

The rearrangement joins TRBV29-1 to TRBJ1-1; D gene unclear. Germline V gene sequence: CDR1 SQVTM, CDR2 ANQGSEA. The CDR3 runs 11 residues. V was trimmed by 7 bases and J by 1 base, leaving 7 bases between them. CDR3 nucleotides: TGCAGCGCTCAAGAGAACACTGAAGCTTTCTTT. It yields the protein CSAQENTEAFF.

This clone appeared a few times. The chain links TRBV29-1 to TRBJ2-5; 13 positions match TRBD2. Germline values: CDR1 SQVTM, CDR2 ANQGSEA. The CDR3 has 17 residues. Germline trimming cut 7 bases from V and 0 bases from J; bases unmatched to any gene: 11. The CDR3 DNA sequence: TGCAGCGCCGGACTAGCGGGGGCTCCCTTCAACCAAGAGACCCAGTACTTC. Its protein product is CSAGLAGAPFNQETQYF.

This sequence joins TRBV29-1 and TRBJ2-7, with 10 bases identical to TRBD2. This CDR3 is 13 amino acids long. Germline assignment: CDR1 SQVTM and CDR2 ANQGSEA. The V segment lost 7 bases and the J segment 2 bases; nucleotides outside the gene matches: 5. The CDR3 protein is CSAGTSEAYEQYF. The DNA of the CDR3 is TGCAGCGCAGGGACTAGCGAGGCCTACGAGCAGTACTTC.

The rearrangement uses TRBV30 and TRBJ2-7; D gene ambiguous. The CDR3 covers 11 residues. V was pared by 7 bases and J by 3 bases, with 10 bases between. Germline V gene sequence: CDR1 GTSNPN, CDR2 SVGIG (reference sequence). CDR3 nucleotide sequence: TGTGCCTCCGGCTGGGGCTACGAGCAGTACTTC. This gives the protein CASGWGYEQYF.

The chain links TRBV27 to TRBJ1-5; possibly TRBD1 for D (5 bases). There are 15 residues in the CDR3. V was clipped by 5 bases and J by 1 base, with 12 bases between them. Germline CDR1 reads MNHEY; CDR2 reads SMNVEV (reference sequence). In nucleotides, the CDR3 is TGTGCCAGCAGTCCCCGGGCAGGGAGCAATCAGCCCCAGCATTTT. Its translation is CASSPRAGSNQPQHF.